These 13 T cell receptor beta chains came from one sample sequenced in a study of Ad26.COV2.S vaccination and SARS-CoV-2 variants. The protocol was immunoSEQ multiplex PCR, while the TCRdb copy is restricted to in-frame clones and leaves out a portion. The table has tens of thousands of clones, 82% seen once. Sequences were derived from peripheral blood, sampled after recovery from COVID-19. The source is a human donor who had recovered from COVID-19.

This clone has only one observation. This chain connects TRBV7-9 to TRBJ2-1; D may be TRBD2 (6 bases). CDR1 and CDR2 from the germline V gene are SEHNR and FQNEAQ (reference sequence). The CDR3 loop spans 16 amino acids. Trimming left V 1 base short and J 2 bases short, with 12 bases between. The CDR3 nucleotides read TGTGCCAGCAGCTTAGGCGGGACCATACCCTACAATGAGCAGTTCTTC. Residues: CASSLGGTIPYNEQFF.

The count of this clone is one. The rearrangement uses TRBV28 and TRBJ1-1; D gene uncertain. Germline V gene sequence: CDR1 MDHEN, CDR2 SYDVKM. Trimming left V 6 bases short and J 5 bases short, with 7 bases between. The CDR3 consists of 11 residues. The CDR3 reads CASSLWTEAFF. CDR3 nucleotide sequence: TGTGCCAGCAGCCTATGGACTGAAGCTTTCTTT.

V and J are TRBV6-2 or TRBV6-3 and TRBJ1-5; tentatively, D is TRBD1 (5 bases). V was pared by 6 bases and J by 6 bases, with 12 bases between. CDR3 size: 13 residues. In germline, CDR1 is MNHEY, CDR2 SVGEGT. The chain's CDR3 is CASSQGRGQPQHF. The CDR3 DNA sequence: TGTGCCAGCAGCCAGGGACGGGGTCAGCCCCAGCATTTT.

V usage is TRBV19 and J usage is TRBJ1-2; D call uncertain. Germline V gene lookup returns CDR1 LNHDA and CDR2 SQIVND (reference sequence). V gave up 1 base and J gave up 0 bases, with 9 bases separating them. The CDR3 is made up of 15 amino acids. The CDR3 DNA reads TGTGCCAGTAGTATAGTCGGCAGGCCTAACTATGGCTACACCTTC. As protein: CASSIVGRPNYGYTF.

The chain links TRBV19 to TRBJ1-1; D gene unclear. Germline loops: CDR1 LNHDA, CDR2 SQIVND (reference sequence). CDR3 length equals 14 residues. V lost 1 base to trimming and J lost 1 base, with 7 bases between them. The CDR3 here is CASSIVTSNTEAFF. The CDR3 nucleotides are TGTGCCAGTAGTATAGTCACCTCGAACACTGAAGCTTTCTTT.

This chain uses TRBV18 with TRBJ2-7; perhaps TRBD1 as D (6 bases). The length of the CDR3 is 13 residues. In germline, CDR1 is KGHSH, CDR2 LQKENI. V lost 2 bases, J lost 3 bases, and 8 bases lay in between. CDR3 loop: CASSPTGSYEQYF. The CDR3 DNA is TGTGCCAGCTCACCAACAGGGAGCTACGAGCAGTACTTC.

The CDR3 DNA sequence: TGTGCCAGTAGTATAGGAGTCCCAGATACGCAGTATTTT. Translated, it gives CASSIGVPDTQYF. The V call is TRBV19, the J call TRBJ2-3; D ambiguous. The CDR3 runs to 13 residues. The germline CDR1 and CDR2 sequences are LNHDA and SQIVND (reference sequence). The V end lost 1 base, the J end lost 4 bases, and 6 bases lay between the germline ends.

This clone was counted between two and nine times. The chain has TRBV7-2 and TRBJ2-3; no firm D call. V lost 3 bases to trimming and J lost 0 bases, with 10 bases between them. Germline CDR1 SGHTA, CDR2 FQGNSA. The CDR3 is made up of 15 amino acids. The CDR3 loop reads CASSFPGVSTDTQYF. In DNA, the CDR3 is TGTGCCAGCAGCTTCCCTGGAGTTAGCACAGATACGCAGTATTTT.

The chain links TRBV5-6 to TRBJ2-7; a weak D match, TRBD2 (5 bases). V lost 4 bases and J 5 bases, leaving 19 bases between the germline ends. Germline V gene sequence: CDR1 SGHDT, CDR2 YYEEEE. There are 15 residues in the CDR3. CDR3 DNA sequence: TGTGCCAGCAGCCCCCCGGGGTTTGATACCCACGAGCAGTACTTC. This sequence encodes CASSPPGFDTHEQYF.

This clone has more than one count but fewer than ten. This chain links TRBV5-4 with TRBJ2-3, with TRBD2 identical over 8 bases. V lost 3 bases, J lost 7 bases, and 7 bases stayed unmatched. Germline loops: CDR1 SGHNT, CDR2 YYREEE (reference sequence). This CDR3 has 14 residues. CDR3 residues: CASSWGLVGNTQYF. The DNA of the CDR3 is TGTGCCAGCAGCTGGGGACTAGTAGGGAATACGCAGTATTTT.

The V call is TRBV18, the J call TRBJ2-2; weak D call: TRBD2 (6 bases). V lost 6 bases and J 2 bases, leaving 16 bases between the germline ends. The CDR3 loop spans 16 amino acids. Germline V lookup: CDR1 KGHSH, CDR2 LQKENI. The CDR3 nucleotides are TGTGCCAGCTCCCCGCCGGGACTGACTAACACCGGGGAGCTGTTTTTT. Its protein product is CASSPPGLTNTGELFF.

The rearrangement joins TRBV28 to TRBJ2-7; maybe TRBD1 (5 bases). Between the trimmed V and J ends, which lost 4 bases and 0 bases, there was a span of 13 bases. Looked up from germline, CDR1 is MDHEN and CDR2 is SYDVKM. The length of the CDR3 is 15 residues. CDR3 sequence reads: CASSSLGQNSYEQYF. The CDR3 region has the DNA TGTGCCAGCAGTTCCCTGGGGCAGAACTCCTACGAGCAGTACTTC.

The CDR3 DNA reads as TGTGCCAGCAGCTTGCAGGGGGTGAACACTGAAGCTTTCTTT. It translates to CASSLQGVNTEAFF. This chain uses TRBV5-4 with TRBJ1-1; 7 bases are a match to TRBD1. The CDR3 length is 14 residues. Germline trimming cut 1 base from V and 0 bases from J; bases unmatched to any gene: 0. Germline V gives CDR1 SGHNT, CDR2 YYREEE (reference sequence).